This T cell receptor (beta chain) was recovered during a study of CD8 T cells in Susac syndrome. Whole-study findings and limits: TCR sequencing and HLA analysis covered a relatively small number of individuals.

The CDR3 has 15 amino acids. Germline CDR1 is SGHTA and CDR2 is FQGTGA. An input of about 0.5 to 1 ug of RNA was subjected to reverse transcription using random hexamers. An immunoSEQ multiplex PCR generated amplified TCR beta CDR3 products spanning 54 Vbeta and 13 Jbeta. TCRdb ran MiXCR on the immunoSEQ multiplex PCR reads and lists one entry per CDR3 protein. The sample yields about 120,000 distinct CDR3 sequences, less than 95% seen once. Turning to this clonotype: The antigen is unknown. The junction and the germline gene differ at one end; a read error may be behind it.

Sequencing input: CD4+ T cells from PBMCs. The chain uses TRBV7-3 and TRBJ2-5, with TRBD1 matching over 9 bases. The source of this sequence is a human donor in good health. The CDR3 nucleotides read TGTGCCAGCAGCGTAACAGGGGGCCGGGGAGAGACCCAGTACTTC. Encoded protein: CASSVTGGRGETQYF.